This TCR beta chain stems from a study of cytomegalovirus exposure and HLA in healthy donors. This clone was counted only a few times. Its cognate antigen is unknown. Between the trimmed V and J ends, which lost 7 bases and 0 bases, there was a span of 16 bases. CDR1 is SQVTM and CDR2 is ANQGSEA in the germline V gene. This CDR3 is 16 amino acids long. Here immunoSEQ multiplex PCR was the method, and the copy in TCRdb shows in-frame clones only, minus some. The table lists 120,000 or so clones, roughly 89% of them singletons, with about 1.1% in the top ten. The study, taken as a whole, reports: Most sequenced TCRs were rare (though some public TCRs occurred in many donors). In the 120 validation repertoires, 85% to 95% of cluster scores exceeded 0, per a later analysis. CMV antigen specificity was confirmed in vitro for a few CMV-associated chains.

The receptor was isolated from a woman under 30 in good health and CMV-seronegative. The rearrangement links TRBV29-1 to TRBJ2-6; weak D call: TRBD1 (6 bases). The sequenced sample was PBMCs. Here the CDR3 DNA reads TGCAGCGCATCTCGGGACACCGACTCTGGGGCCAACGTCCTGACTTTC. Protein: CSASRDTDSGANVLTF.